The rows below give T cell receptor beta chains drawn from one sample of a study of blood T cell repertoires in COVID-19. The method was immunoSEQ multiplex PCR; TCRdb's version includes in-frame clones alone and lacks a portion of them. The sample yields over 200,000 clones, 75% to 90% seen once. Specimen: peripheral blood. These receptors came from a human donor in a cohort sampled during active COVID-19. Both conserved end residues are trimmed from each CDR3. Each record gives: V gene, J gene, CDR3 protein.

V gene: TRBV27
J gene: TRBJ2-7
CDR3 protein: ASSLRGREQY

V gene: TRBV13
J gene: TRBJ2-7
CDR3 protein: ASSYREGTYEQY

V gene: TRBV10-3
J gene: TRBJ2-7
CDR3 protein: AIRGTSGRAEQY

V gene: TRBV5-5
J gene: TRBJ2-7
CDR3 protein: ASSGRHTSGSLWQY

V gene: TRBV4-1
J gene: TRBJ2-1
CDR3 protein: ASSPSGSSYNEQF

V gene: TRBV6-4
J gene: TRBJ1-1
CDR3 protein: ASTGRGLAF

V gene: TRBV9
J gene: TRBJ1-1
CDR3 protein: ASSSGGRNTEAF

V gene: TRBV21-1
J gene: TRBJ1-2
CDR3 protein: ASSETSGGVGYT

V gene: TRBV5-8
J gene: TRBJ2-1
CDR3 protein: ASSPERGLYNEQF

V gene: TRBV10-3
J gene: TRBJ2-7
CDR3 protein: AISESPQGHEQY

V gene: TRBV5-4
J gene: TRBJ2-1
CDR3 protein: ASTRRGTGVNEQF

V gene: TRBV14
J gene: TRBJ1-2
CDR3 protein: ASSPEVNYGYT

V gene: TRBV20-1
J gene: TRBJ1-2
CDR3 protein: SARSSYGYT

V gene: TRBV5-1
J gene: TRBJ2-7
CDR3 protein: ASSLARSSYEQY

V gene: TRBV9
J gene: TRBJ2-7
CDR3 protein: ASSTRGFGYEQY

V gene: TRBV13
J gene: TRBJ2-7
CDR3 protein: ASSLRAQPGDEQY